These 27 T cell receptor beta chains originate from one sample sequenced in a study of blood T cell repertoires in COVID-19. The protocol was immunoSEQ multiplex PCR, while the TCRdb copy is restricted to in-frame clones and leaves out a portion. The sample carries more than 150,000 clones, about four fifths recorded once. Source material: peripheral blood. The receptors shown here come from a man aged 55 to 70 with acute or convalescent COVID-19.

The V gene is TRBV29-1, the J gene TRBJ2-7, with D possibly matching TRBD1 (5 bases). Trimming stripped 4 bases from V and 3 bases from J, with 16 bases between. In germline, CDR1 is SQVTM, CDR2 ANQGSEA. CDR3 length equals 14 residues. The CDR3 here is CSVVGAASSYEQYF. DNA of the CDR3: TGCAGCGTTGTTGGGGCAGCCTCGAGCTACGAGCAGTACTTC.

The genes are TRBV28 and TRBJ1-2; 7 bases fit TRBD1. Trimming cost V 6 bases and J 8 bases; bases outside gene matches: 9. Germline V gene data show CDR1 as MDHEN and CDR2 as SYDVKM. CDR3 size: 13 residues. CDR3 sequence (DNA): TGTGCCAGCAGGCCTCCGGGACAGTCAGGCTACACCTTC. Encoded protein: CASRPPGQSGYTF.

About this clone: The junction differs from germline at one of its ends, possibly a read error. The chain couples TRBV5-1 to TRBJ2-2; D is perhaps TRBD1 or TRBD2 (5 bases each). Germline V gene sequence: CDR1 SGHRS, CDR2 YFSETQ. This CDR3 has 15 residues. CDR3: CASNLGEYGTGELFF. Written as DNA, the CDR3 is TGCGCCAGCAACTTGGGGGAGTACGGCACCGGGGAGCTGTTTTTT.

The chain links TRBV4-1 to TRBJ1-2, with TRBD1 matching over 7 bases. V lost 2 bases and J lost 8; bases outside the gene matches: 14. Germline V gene data show CDR1 as MGHRA and CDR2 as YSYEKL. CDR3 size: 16 residues. CDR3 nucleotide sequence: TGCGCCAGCAGCCAACCCATGACAGGGCCCGGGGAGGGCTACACCTTC. As protein: CASSQPMTGPGEGYTF.

The V gene is TRBV5-4, the J gene TRBJ1-2, with 7 bases that match TRBD1. CDR3 size: 15 residues. Germline CDR1 is SGHNT and CDR2 is YYREEE (reference sequence). Trimming took 0 bases from V and 6 from J; bases not matched to a gene: 8. The CDR3 DNA sequence: TGTGCCAGCAGCTTGGCAGGGGGTGGGGCGCATGGCTACACCTTC. Residues: CASSLAGGGAHGYTF.

The chain joins TRBV9 to TRBJ2-7; 7 nucleotides align to TRBD1. The trim removed 4 bases at V and 1 base at J, leaving 8 bases unmatched. This CDR3 comprises 15 residues. Germline CDR1 SGDLS, CDR2 YYNGEE. In nucleotides, the CDR3 is TGTGCCAGCAGCCAGGGGGACCCAGATTCCTACGAGCAGTACTTC. As protein: CASSQGDPDSYEQYF.

The V gene is TRBV10-3, the J gene TRBJ2-7, with 9 nucleotides matching TRBD1. Trimming cost V 5 bases and J 5 bases; bases outside gene matches: 10. The CDR3 loop spans 15 amino acids. CDR1 ENHRY and CDR2 SYGVKD come from the germline V gene. The CDR3 here is CAISRRDRASNEQYF. In DNA form, the CDR3 reads TGTGCCATCAGTCGGCGGGACAGGGCCAGCAACGAGCAGTACTTC.

The chain couples TRBV5-1 to TRBJ2-3; TRBD2 aligns across 10 bases. The germline V gene has CDR1 SGHRS and CDR2 YFSETQ. The CDR3 has 16 amino acids. V gave up 3 bases and J gave up 4 bases; unmatched junction bases: 8. The CDR3 DNA follows: TGCGCCAGCAGCTCCCTGGCTAGCGGGGGTGCAGATACGCAGTATTTT. Translated: CASSSLASGGADTQYF.

This clone was recorded once. The chain joins TRBV7-8 to TRBJ1-2; a possible D gene is TRBD1 (6 bases). The V gene's germline CDR1 is SGHVS and CDR2 FQNEAQ. CDR3 length: 15 residues. V lost 5 bases to trimming and J lost 6 bases, with 19 bases between them. In DNA, the CDR3 is TGTGCCAGCAGCCCGAGGGCCACAGGGACACATGGCTACACCTTC. It specifies CASSPRATGTHGYTF. The full variable domain, its missing parts supplied by reference TRBV7-8 and TRBJ1-2, is GAGVSQSPRYKVAKRGQDVALRCDPISGHVSLFWYQQALGQGPEFLTYFQNEAQLDKSGLPSDRFFAERPEGSVSTLKIQRTQQEDSAVYLCASSPRATGTHGYTFGSGTRLTVV.

The chain carries TRBV6-5 and TRBJ1-2; possibly TRBD1 for D (5 bases). CDR1 and CDR2 (germline): MNHEY, SVGAGI. V was clipped by 8 bases and J by 5 bases, with 18 bases between them. CDR3 length: 14 residues. The CDR3 spells CASRGAHAFYGYTF. Written as DNA, the CDR3 is TGTGCCAGCCGCGGGGCGCACGCTTTTTATGGCTACACCTTC.

This clone came up many times. The chain carries TRBV7-9 and TRBJ2-2; 9 nucleotides agree with TRBD1. Germline V gene data show CDR1 as SEHNR and CDR2 as FQNEAQ (reference sequence). V shed 3 bases and J 6 bases; nucleotides not matched to a gene: 5. The CDR3 totals 15 residues. Here the CDR3 DNA reads TGTGCCAGCAGCTTCGGGACAGGGACGGCCGGGGAGCTGTTTTTT. This sequence encodes CASSFGTGTAGELFF.

Only one count was recorded for this clone. The CDR3 is CASSLAPPGTGGEQYF. For the CDR3, the DNA is TGTGCCAGCAGCTTAGCCCCACCCGGGACAGGAGGCGAGCAGTACTTC. The chain combines TRBV7-9 with TRBJ2-7; TRBD1 matches at 8 bases. After removal of 0 bases from V and 6 bases from J, the junction contained 10 bases not matched to a gene. The CDR3 contains 16 residues. The V gene's germline CDR1 is SEHNR and CDR2 FQNEAQ (reference sequence).

V usage is TRBV6-5 and J usage is TRBJ1-2, with 10 bases lining up with TRBD1. V shed 6 bases and J 7 bases; nucleotides not matched to a gene: 8. Germline V lookup: CDR1 MNHEY, CDR2 SVGAGI. This CDR3 spans 14 amino acids. The DNA of the CDR3 is TGTGCCAGCAGGGGGACAGGGGTGAAGATTGGCTACACCTTC. It translates to CASRGTGVKIGYTF.

The V and J genes are TRBV7-9 and TRBJ2-4, with 8 bases fitting TRBD1. The ends lost 5 bases at V and 1 base at J; junction bases unmatched: 4. CDR3 length equals 15 residues. Germline CDR1 reads SEHNR; CDR2 reads FQNEAQ (reference sequence). The CDR3: CASSPTGGAKNIQYF. Written as DNA, the CDR3 is TGTGCCAGCAGCCCAACAGGGGGGGCCAAAAACATTCAGTACTTC.

This clone appeared a few times. CDR3 sequence reads: CASSLDFRGAFF. Here the CDR3 DNA reads TGTGCCAGCAGCTTGGATTTCCGAGGGGCTTTCTTT. The J gene is TRBJ1-1, the V gene TRBV5-8; D remains unclear. The CDR3 loop spans 12 amino acids. V was cut by 0 bases and J by 11 bases, with 11 bases left in between. The germline V gene encodes CDR1 SGHTS and CDR2 YDEGEE.

V gene TRBV28 combines with J gene TRBJ1-2, with TRBD1 as a possible D gene (5 bases). The ends were cut back, 4 bases at V and 5 bases at J, with 11 bases in the middle. The CDR3 has 13 residues. Germline V gene lookup returns CDR1 MDHEN and CDR2 SYDVKM. For the CDR3, the DNA is TGTGCCAGCAGTTCGACAGTTTTTTATGGCTACACCTTC. Its translation is CASSSTVFYGYTF.

This clone was picked up a small number of times. This chain joins TRBV28 and TRBJ1-1; 10 bases fit TRBD1. This CDR3 is 13 amino acids long. The germline V gene encodes CDR1 MDHEN and CDR2 SYDVKM. V shed 5 bases, J shed 10 bases, and the junction held 7 bases outside the gene matches. The CDR3 sequence is CASSMTGGAGAFF. The CDR3 coding sequence is TGTGCCAGCAGTATGACAGGGGGCGCGGGAGCTTTCTTT.

The rearrangement joins TRBV2 to TRBJ2-7, with D hard to call. Trimming left V 2 bases short and J 2 bases short, with 10 bases between. The CDR3 has 14 amino acids. CDR1 and CDR2 (germline): SNHLY, FYNNEI. CDR3 bases: TGTGCCAGCAGTGAAAGGAGTGTAACCTACGAGCAGTACTTC. Amino acid sequence: CASSERSVTYEQYF.

The chain combines TRBV5-1 with TRBJ2-7, with D tentatively TRBD2 (7 bases). This CDR3 has 12 amino acids. Per the germline V gene, CDR1 is SGHRS and CDR2 is YFSETQ. The V and J ends lost 4 bases and 8 bases respectively, with 13 bases between them. The CDR3 DNA reads as TGCGCCAGCAGCCCCGAGGGGGGGAAGCAGTACTTC. Protein sequence: CASSPEGGKQYF.

This sequence joins TRBV10-3 and TRBJ2-3; 10 bases match TRBD1. This CDR3 is built from 15 residues. In germline, CDR1 is ENHRY, CDR2 SYGVKD. Losses at the gene ends were 4 bases for V and 2 bases for J; bases not matched to a gene: 3. The CDR3 is CAISAGTGDTDTQYF. The CDR3 DNA reads as TGTGCCATCAGTGCCGGGACAGGGGACACAGATACGCAGTATTTT.

This clone was counted a few times. This chain links TRBV10-3 with TRBJ1-2; perhaps TRBD1 as D (6 bases). Trimming took off 5 bases at V and 4 bases at J, with 11 bases between the two ends. The CDR3 has 13 amino acids. Germline V gene sequence: CDR1 ENHRY, CDR2 SYGVKD. The CDR3 DNA follows: TGTGCCATCAGTAACAGGGAGGGCTATGGCTACACCTTC. This gives the protein CAISNREGYGYTF.

V and J are TRBV19 and TRBJ2-5; D may be TRBD2 (6 bases). The CDR3 sequence is 14 residues long. Per the germline V gene, CDR1 is LNHDA and CDR2 is SQIVND (reference sequence). The V end lost 3 bases, the J end lost 4 bases, and 12 bases lay between the germline ends. The CDR3 sequence: CASSMRGALETQYF. The CDR3 DNA follows: TGTGCCAGTAGTATGCGGGGCGCGCTAGAGACCCAGTACTTC.

The CDR3 DNA sequence: TGTGCCAGCAGCCAAAACCCGAGGAATGAGCAGTTCTTC. Translated, it gives CASSQNPRNEQFF. This chain connects TRBV7-7 to TRBJ2-1, with D uncertain. The CDR3 consists of 13 residues. Germline lookup yields CDR1 SSHAT and CDR2 FNYEAQ (reference sequence). Trimming stripped 5 bases from V and 7 bases from J, with 12 bases between.

V usage is TRBV10-3 and J usage is TRBJ1-5; D gene ambiguous. V lost 2 bases and J lost 1, with 6 bases in between. Germline V gene data show CDR1 as ENHRY and CDR2 as SYGVKD. The CDR3 consists of 14 residues. CDR3 bases: TGTGCCATCAGTGAGAGGGAGAGCAATCAGCCCCAGCATTTT. Translating it yields CAISERESNQPQHF.

The rearrangement uses TRBV20-1 and TRBJ2-4; D not resolved. Germline CDR1 and CDR2: DFQATT and SNEGSKA (reference sequence). V lost 3 bases and J lost 7, with 13 bases in between. The CDR3 length is 13 residues. CDR3 in amino acids: CSASGLERNIQYF. DNA for the CDR3: TGCAGTGCTAGTGGGCTAGAACGCAACATTCAGTACTTC.

CDR3 residues: CASSQDPGQGSGSYNSPLHF. In DNA, the CDR3 is TGCGCCAGCAGCCAAGATCCAGGACAGGGAAGTGGTTCCTATAATTCACCCCTCCACTTT. This chain uses TRBV4-3 with TRBJ1-6, with 8 bases fitting TRBD1. The germline V gene encodes CDR1 LGHNA and CDR2 YSLEER. The CDR3 has 20 amino acids. V was pared by 0 bases and J by 1 base, with 11 bases of the junction left unmatched.

The chain links TRBV12-3 or TRBV12-4 to TRBJ1-1, with D tentatively TRBD1 (5 bases). V was pared by 6 bases and J by 0 bases, with 5 bases between. This CDR3 is built from 12 residues. CDR3 sequence reads: CASRDMNTEAFF. In DNA, the CDR3 is TGTGCCAGCAGGGACATGAACACTGAAGCTTTCTTT.